This T cell receptor beta chain is drawn from a study of T cell repertoires in cytomegalovirus infection. Overall study context: It was the public TCR beta signatures that indicated both CMV infection and matching HLA type. Findings of the study overall: It was HLA-C-restricted CMV-specific TCR beta clonotypes that dominated the response ex vivo. Based on cumulative public TCR beta family frequency, carriers of CMV plus the relevant HLA were identified.

The V end lost 5 bases, the J end lost 4 bases, and 15 bases lay between the germline ends. This CDR3 has 14 residues. Germline CDR1 reads SEHNR; CDR2 reads FQNEAQ (reference sequence). This clonotype was counted at least ten times. Antigen unknown. One entry per CDR3 protein results from TCRdb running MiXCR on the reads. This table holds almost 550,000 distinct CDR3 sequences, 16% found once. Input material: CD8+ T cells from PBMCs. This receptor was taken from a human donor in good health (CMV status not recorded). Some clones in this sample may be carry-over from other donors' samples. J is TRBJ2-7 and V is TRBV7-9; a weak D match, TRBD1 (5 bases). This CDR3 is CASSPPGLLYEQYF. CDR3 DNA sequence: TGTGCCAGCAGCCCCCCAGGGCTCCTATACGAGCAGTACTTC. Full variable domain (rest looked up from reference TRBV7-9 and TRBJ2-7): DTGVSQNPRHKITKRGQNVTFRCDPISEHNRLYWYRQTLGQGPEFLTYFQNEAQLEKSRLLSDRFSAERPKGSFSTLEIQRTEQGDSAMYLCASSPPGLLYEQYFGPGTRLTVT.